This TCR beta chain came from a study of Ad26.COV2.S vaccination and SARS-CoV-2 variants. Overall study: Ad26.COV2.S arm of COV1001 included the donor. Study-wide findings and caveats: Substantial breadth in spike-specific CD8+ and CD4+ T cell responses was reportedly seen after vaccination. Placebo and vaccine recipients had non-spike TCR breadth that was similar. The TCR-based breadth and depth measures might underestimate overall T cell responses.

Some clones are missing from TCRdb's copy, which holds only in-frame ones; the method was immunoSEQ multiplex PCR. Of hundreds of thousands of clones listed, roughly 90% were seen once; the top ten hold roughly 1.5%. A word on this clone: Its antigen is undetermined. Other nucleotide sequences from this sample produce the same CDR3.

The treatment: over 15 received Ad26.COV2.S at low or high dose, single or two shots; about five received placebo; per-sample allocation not given. Vaccine and placebo recipients were sampled on day 63 after the first injection. The CDR3 spans 14 residues. Per the germline V gene, CDR1 is LNHDA and CDR2 is SQIVND (reference sequence). Trimming shortened V by 2 bases and J by 3 bases, and 8 bases separated the two germline ends. The source is a person between 18 and 59 years old who received the Ad26.COV2.S COVID-19 vaccine or a placebo. The chain recombines TRBV19 with TRBJ1-5; TRBD1 might be the D (6 bases). The input for sequencing was peripheral blood, taken in a trial of Ad26.COV2.S vaccine versus placebo. The CDR3 spells CASSIRDTNQPQHF. CDR3 nucleotides: TGTGCCAGTAGTATACGGGACACCAATCAGCCCCAGCATTTT.